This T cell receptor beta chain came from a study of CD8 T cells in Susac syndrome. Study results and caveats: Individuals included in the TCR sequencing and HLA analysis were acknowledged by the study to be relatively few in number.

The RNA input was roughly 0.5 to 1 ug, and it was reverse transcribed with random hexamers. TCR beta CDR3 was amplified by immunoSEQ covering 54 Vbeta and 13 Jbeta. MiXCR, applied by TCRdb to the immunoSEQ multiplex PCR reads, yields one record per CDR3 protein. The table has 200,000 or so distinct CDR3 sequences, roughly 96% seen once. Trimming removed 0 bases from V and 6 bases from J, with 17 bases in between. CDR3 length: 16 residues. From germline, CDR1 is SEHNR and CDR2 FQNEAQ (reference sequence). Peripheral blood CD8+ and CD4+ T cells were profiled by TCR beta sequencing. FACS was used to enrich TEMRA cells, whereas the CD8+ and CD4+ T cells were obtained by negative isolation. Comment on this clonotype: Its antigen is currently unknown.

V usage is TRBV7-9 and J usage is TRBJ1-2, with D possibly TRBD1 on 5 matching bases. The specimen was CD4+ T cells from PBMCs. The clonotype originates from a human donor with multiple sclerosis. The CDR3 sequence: CASSLARGDPGHGYTF. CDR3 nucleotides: TGTGCCAGCAGCTTAGCGCGAGGGGATCCTGGGCATGGCTACACCTTC.